This T cell receptor beta chain is from a study of shared clonotypes between healthy human individuals. Trimming cost V 4 bases and J 0 bases; bases outside gene matches: 10. This CDR3 contains 19 residues. Germline-derived CDR1 and CDR2 are SGHAT and FQNNGV. Only CD45RO-negative cells positively selected for CCR7 counted as naive CD8 cells, so terminally differentiated effector memory CD45RA+ cells were excluded. The table lists this clone with a count of one. Antigen specificity is unknown. Study results and caveats: The generation probabilities recorded for non-shared clonotypes fell below those of clonotypes shared by all four donors.

TCRdb keeps only in-frame clones here, not all; method: immunoSEQ multiplex PCR. The repertoire consists of 800,000 or so clones, with 95% to 97% occurring once and the leading ten covering less than 0.25%. Sequenced sample: naive CD8+ T cells sorted from blood. This clonotype originated in a man aged 25 to 40 in good health. The chain carries TRBV11-2 and TRBJ2-3, with TRBD2 identical over 13 bases. The CDR3 coding sequence is TGTGCCAGCAGCTACCCCGCCGGGACTAGCGGGGTCAGCACAGATACGCAGTATTTT. It yields the protein CASSYPAGTSGVSTDTQYF.